This T cell receptor beta chain derives from a study of T cell responses to AZD1222 COVID-19 vaccine. On the study more broadly: Pooled in the analysis were second doses at about 4 or about 12 weeks.

Profiled with immunoSEQ multiplex PCR; TCRdb holds only in-frame clones, not every one. The data show around 100,000 clones, with 80% to 85% seen just once and 15% to 20% held by the top ten. Germline V gives CDR1 GTSNPN, CDR2 SVGIG (reference sequence). This CDR3 is 11 amino acids long. V was pared by 3 bases and J by 4 bases, with 6 bases between. Study observations and caveats: Mostly white British, mostly female donors; authors suggested clonal diversity may be underestimated. Among vaccine-associated CD4 TCRs, coverage spanned spike, with dominance at 160-218 and 743-854. Epitopes outside B.1.351 and B.1.1.7 mutated regions reportedly drew nearly half of spike TCRs.

In the case of this clone: The antigen remains unidentified.

The rearrangement uses TRBV30 and TRBJ1-1, with TRBD1 as a possible D gene (5 bases). Sequenced here: peripheral blood, sampled on day 0 of AZD1222 vaccination. The TCR originated in an adult in good health. The DNA of the CDR3 is TGTGCCTGGAGGAGGGGCACTGAAGCTTTCTTT. Residues: CAWRRGTEAFF.